A single sample is the source of the 25 T cell receptor beta chains below, sequenced in a study of T cell repertoires in cytomegalovirus infection. TCRdb reanalysed the reads using MiXCR and keeps one entry per CDR3 protein. The table shows about 770,000 distinct CDR3 sequences, with 25% to 30% occurring only once. The antigens these receptors bind are not known. The sample consisted of cultured CD8+ T cells from PBMCs, taken from culture after CMV antigen stimulation. The receptors stem from a human donor in good health (CMV status not recorded). Some clones in this sample may be carry-over from other donors' samples.

This chain connects TRBV27 to TRBJ1-2, with D maybe TRBD1 (5 bases). Germline assignment: CDR1 MNHEY and CDR2 SMNVEV (reference sequence). The CDR3 loop spans 15 amino acids. Trimming took off 2 bases at V and 6 bases at J, with 16 bases between the two ends. CDR3 bases: TGTGCCAGCAGTTTAGCCCTAGGGACCATCGATGGCTACACCTTC. It yields the protein CASSLALGTIDGYTF.

This clonotype was counted a few times. The V gene is TRBV27, the J gene TRBJ2-3, with 9 bases identical to TRBD2. With V trimmed by 2 bases and J by 6 bases, 9 bases remained unmatched. CDR1 and CDR2 (germline): MNHEY, SMNVEV (reference sequence). CDR3 length: 16 residues. The CDR3 DNA follows: TGTGCCAGCAGTTTAATTCGAGCGGGGGGTGGCGATACGCAGTATTTT. Its protein is CASSLIRAGGGDTQYF.

This clonotype was recorded a few times. V and J are TRBV7-9 and TRBJ2-7, with 7 positions matching TRBD1. This CDR3 has 15 amino acids. Unmatched junction bases numbered 11, after V lost 5 bases and J lost 4 bases. Germline V gene lookup returns CDR1 SEHNR and CDR2 FQNEAQ (reference sequence). The CDR3 is CASSGTGDVLYEQYF. In nucleotides, the CDR3 is TGTGCCAGCAGCGGAACAGGGGATGTATTATACGAGCAGTACTTC.

The chain carries TRBV6-1 and TRBJ2-2; unclear D gene. There are 10 residues in the CDR3. Germline V lookup: CDR1 MNHNS, CDR2 SASEGT. Between the trimmed V and J ends, which lost 8 bases and 11 bases, there was a span of 9 bases. The chain's CDR3 is CASRAYELFF. Written as DNA, the CDR3 is TGTGCCAGCCGGGCCTACGAGCTGTTTTTT.

The chain employs TRBV28 and TRBJ2-1; TRBD2 is a possible D gene (7 bases). CDR1 and CDR2 from the germline V gene are MDHEN and SYDVKM. The CDR3 loop spans 16 amino acids. V was shortened by 7 bases and J by 6 bases, with 22 bases between the two germline ends. This CDR3 is CASIGGVDRRLNEQFF. The CDR3, as DNA: TGTGCCAGCATAGGGGGGGTAGACCGCCGACTCAATGAGCAGTTCTTC.

This clonotype was observed once. The chain couples TRBV4-1 to TRBJ1-2; 7 bases are a match to TRBD1. The V and J ends lost 2 bases and 5 bases, in that order; junction bases with no gene match: 17. The CDR3 spans 18 residues. Germline values: CDR1 MGHRA, CDR2 YSYEKL. As DNA, the CDR3 is TGCGCCAGCAGCCAAAACTTACTTACAGGGGTGAATCGGTATGGCTACACCTTC. It codes for CASSQNLLTGVNRYGYTF.

This rearrangement joins TRBV10-1 to TRBJ2-1; D unclear. From germline, CDR1 is WNHNN and CDR2 SYGVQD (reference sequence). The CDR3 loop spans 14 amino acids. V lost 4 bases and J lost 7, with 14 bases in between. As DNA, the CDR3 is TGCGCCAGCAGTGGACGGCCCCCCCCTAATGAGCAGTTCTTC. Translating it yields CASSGRPPPNEQFF.

The chain has TRBV4-1 and TRBJ2-4, with 8 bases lining up with TRBD2. The CDR3 length is 14 residues. CDR1 is MGHRA and CDR2 is YSYEKL in the germline V gene. The V segment lost 2 bases and the J segment 5 bases; nucleotides outside the gene matches: 2. For the CDR3, the DNA is TGCGCCAGCAGCCAAATCGGGGGGGAAAACATTCAGTACTTC. It specifies CASSQIGGENIQYF.

The rearrangement joins TRBV28 to TRBJ2-3, with 10 nucleotides matching TRBD2. CDR1 MDHEN and CDR2 SYDVKM come from the germline V gene. This CDR3 has 18 amino acids. Germline trimming cut 5 bases from V and 2 bases from J; bases unmatched to any gene: 13. In DNA form, the CDR3 reads TGTGCCAGCAGTCAACCGGGACTAGCGCTTATGAACACAGATACGCAGTATTTT. Its translation is CASSQPGLALMNTDTQYF.

This clonotype was recorded many times. V gene TRBV7-9 combines with J gene TRBJ1-5; maybe TRBD1 (6 bases). Germline V gene sequence: CDR1 SEHNR, CDR2 FQNEAQ (reference sequence). Trimming removed 1 base at V and 0 bases at J, with 16 bases between. This CDR3 is built from 18 residues. In nucleotides, the CDR3 is TGTGCCAGCAGCTTAGGAACCGGGACACCTTATAGCAATCAGCCCCAGCATTTT. Amino acid sequence: CASSLGTGTPYSNQPQHF.

The gene calls are TRBV4-1 and TRBJ2-5; no clear D gene. V was clipped by 1 base and J by 5 bases, with 8 bases between them. There are 13 residues in the CDR3. Germline-derived CDR1 and CDR2 are MGHRA and YSYEKL. This CDR3 is CASSQVGHETQYF. The CDR3 DNA reads as TGCGCCAGCAGCCAAGTTGGCCACGAGACCCAGTACTTC.

The rearrangement links TRBV10-3 to TRBJ2-1; a possible D gene is TRBD1 (6 bases). Germline V lookup: CDR1 ENHRY, CDR2 SYGVKD. Trimming took 10 bases from V and 7 from J, leaving 23 bases between them. The CDR3 length is 15 residues. The CDR3 DNA reads TGTGCCACCTGGGGGCAGGGGAAAGTTGGAAATGAGCAGTTCTTC. This encodes CATWGQGKVGNEQFF.

The J gene is TRBJ2-1, the V gene TRBV24-1; D may be TRBD1 (6 bases). The CDR3 runs 12 residues. Germline V gene data show CDR1 as KGHDR and CDR2 as SFDVKD. V lost 3 bases to trimming and J lost 13 bases, with 12 bases between them. Written as DNA, the CDR3 is TGTGCCACCAGTGATGCGACAGGAGAACAGTTCTTC. It translates to CATSDATGEQFF.

The J gene is TRBJ2-1, the V gene TRBV19, with D possibly TRBD2 on 5 matching bases. The CDR3 extends over 15 amino acids. V dropped 6 bases and J dropped 0 bases, with 12 bases sitting between them. Germline CDR1 and CDR2: LNHDA and SQIVND (reference sequence). CDR3 sequence (DNA): TGTGCCAGTAGAGCGCCGGGAAGCTCCTACAATGAGCAGTTCTTC. It specifies CASRAPGSSYNEQFF.

This clonotype was seen only a few times. The J gene is TRBJ2-3, the V gene TRBV15; D call uncertain. Germline-derived CDR1 and CDR2 are LNHNV and YYDKDF (reference sequence). Trimming pared 5 bases from V and 1 base from J, leaving 19 bases between. The CDR3 length is 17 residues. CDR3 amino acids: CATSVTFNGDGTDTQYF. In DNA form, the CDR3 reads TGTGCCACCAGCGTGACCTTTAACGGAGACGGCACAGATACGCAGTATTTT.

The chain couples TRBV6-5 to TRBJ1-2; no clear D. Germline V gene data show CDR1 as MNHEY and CDR2 as SVGAGI. The CDR3 is made up of 13 amino acids. The germline V and J ends were trimmed by 0 bases and 8 bases, with 10 bases remaining between them. The CDR3 here is CASSYSSPWGYTF. The CDR3 bases are TGTGCCAGCAGTTACTCAAGTCCGTGGGGCTACACCTTC.

The sample holds a few counts of this clonotype. This chain uses TRBV6-5 with TRBJ1-1; no clear D. Trimming left V 0 bases short and J 0 bases short, with 8 bases between. Germline values: CDR1 MNHEY, CDR2 SVGAGI. This CDR3 contains 15 residues. CDR3 in DNA: TGTGCCAGCAGTTACTCGGGCAGCCTGAACACTGAAGCTTTCTTT. It encodes CASSYSGSLNTEAFF.

Notes on this clonotype: The junction and the germline gene differ at one end; a read error may be behind it. The V call is TRBV5-3, the J call TRBJ2-7; a possible D gene is TRBD2 (5 bases). TRBV5-3 falls under the ORF class, with uncertain function. The CDR3 is 13 amino acids. Here the CDR3 reads CASSLAAGGEQYF. DNA of the CDR3: TGTGCCAGCAGCTTGGCGGCGGGCGGCGAGCAGTACTTC.

This clonotype was detected a few times. The gene calls are TRBV12-3 or TRBV12-4 and TRBJ1-1; D not resolved. The CDR3 length is 12 residues. Trimming removed 3 bases from V and 8 bases from J, with 10 bases in between. The chain's CDR3 is CASSFAPWEAFF. The CDR3 bases are TGTGCCAGCAGTTTTGCTCCATGGGAAGCTTTCTTT.

The chain carries TRBV19 and TRBJ1-1; 10 bases match TRBD1. Germline V gene data show CDR1 as LNHDA and CDR2 as SQIVND (reference sequence). With V trimmed by 6 bases and J by 5 bases, 6 bases remained unmatched. The CDR3 length is 14 residues. CDR3 sequence (DNA): TGTGCCAGTAGCTGGGGACAGGGGATAACTGAAGCTTTCTTT. It is translated as CASSWGQGITEAFF.

This clonotype was seen only a few times. V gene TRBV9 combines with J gene TRBJ1-2; TRBD1 agrees at 9 bases. Germline V gene data show CDR1 as SGDLS and CDR2 as YYNGEE. CDR3 size: 17 residues. V shed 4 bases and J 0 bases; nucleotides not matched to a gene: 10. The CDR3 reads CASSLRDRAVANYGYTF. In DNA, the CDR3 is TGTGCCAGCAGCCTCCGGGACAGGGCCGTCGCTAACTATGGCTACACCTTC.

The chain links TRBV5-1 to TRBJ1-2, with TRBD1 as a possible D gene (5 bases). V lost 4 bases, J lost 3 bases, and 10 bases lay in between. Germline V gene data show CDR1 as SGHRS and CDR2 as YFSETQ. The CDR3 runs 13 residues. The CDR3 reads CASSRDSDYGYTF. Written as DNA, the CDR3 is TGCGCCAGCAGCCGTGACAGCGACTATGGCTACACCTTC.

A word on this clonotype: Germline is not matched at one junction end, which may reflect a read error. The J gene is TRBJ2-5, the V gene TRBV4-1; possible D gene TRBD1, 6 bases. This CDR3 comprises 15 residues. CDR1 and CDR2 (germline): MGHRA, YSYEKL. CDR3 coding DNA: TGCGCCAACAGCCAAGAGCAGGGGCTTCCGGAGACCCAGTACTTC. Translation: CANSQEQGLPETQYF.

This clonotype was seen a handful of times. The chain joins TRBV12-3 or TRBV12-4 to TRBJ1-4, with D uncertain. V gave up 1 base and J gave up 0 bases, with 12 bases separating them. The CDR3 length is 17 residues. CDR3 coding DNA: TGTGCCAGCAGTTTAGAGCTGCGAGTTGCAACTAATGAAAAACTGTTTTTT. It yields the protein CASSLELRVATNEKLFF.

This chain links TRBV11-3 with TRBJ1-5; TRBD1 is a possible D gene (5 bases). CDR1 is SGHNT, CDR2 YENEEA, per germline. The CDR3 runs to 12 residues. Trimming stripped 11 bases from V and 3 bases from J, with 11 bases between. The CDR3 nucleotides are TGTGCCGGTCGGGACTCCAATCAGCCCCAGCATTTT. It specifies CAGRDSNQPQHF. The variable domain in full, with the rest retrieved from reference TRBV11-3 and TRBJ1-5, is EAGVVQSPRYKIIEKKQPVAFWCNPISGHNTLYWYLQNLGQGPELLIRYENEEAVDDSQLPKDRFSAERLKGVDSTLKIQPAELGDSAVYLCAGRDSNQPQHFGDGTRLSIL.